A selection of T cell receptor beta chains follows, all from one sample in a study of cytomegalovirus exposure and HLA in healthy donors. Only in-frame clones appear in the TCRdb table, and some are missing; sequencing was by immunoSEQ multiplex PCR. The sample holds fewer than 200,000 clones, 70% to 90% seen once. Sequencing used PBMCs. The receptors here all came from a woman between 25 and 40 years old in good health and CMV-seronegative. The CDR3 runs from the conserved cysteine through the conserved F or W. A D gene is named only where the DNA matches it firmly. Rows give clone size only sometimes, using once, few, many, or a class for an expanded clone.

D gene	clone size	CDR3 length	V gene	J gene	CDR3 protein	CDR3 DNA
TRBD1	once	14	TRBV11-3	TRBJ2-5	CASSSDRGQETQYF	TGTGCCAGCAGCTCCGACAGGGGGCAAGAGACCCAGTACTTC
NA	NA	14	TRBV7-9	TRBJ2-3	CASSLDSPTDTQYF	TGTGCCAGCAGCTTAGACAGTCCCACAGATACGCAGTATTTT
NA	NA	15	TRBV7-3	TRBJ2-7	CASSLTPRAPPEQYF	TGTGCCAGCAGCTTAACCCCGAGGGCCCCTCCCGAGCAGTACTTC
NA	NA	12	TRBV7-2	TRBJ1-1	CASSSEPAEAFF	TGTGCCAGCAGCTCCGAGCCGGCTGAAGCTTTCTTT
TRBD1	NA	15	TRBV6-1	TRBJ1-1	CASSLGQGVRTEAFF	TGTGCCAGCAGTTTGGGACAGGGGGTCCGGACTGAAGCTTTCTTT
NA	NA	16	TRBV15	TRBJ1-5	CATSRGQGSWNQPQHF	TGTGCCACCAGCAGGGGGCAGGGAAGTTGGAATCAGCCCCAGCATTTT
NA	few	16	TRBV5-4	TRBJ2-7	CASSGGGGQSSYEQYF	TGTGCCAGCAGCGGTGGCGGGGGCCAGAGCTCCTACGAGCAGTACTTC
NA	NA	12	TRBV19	TRBJ2-7	CASSAYRDEQYF	TGTGCCAGTAGTGCCTACAGGGACGAGCAGTACTTC
NA	NA	15	TRBV7-9	TRBJ2-1	CASSLRAGSYNEQFF	TGTGCCAGCAGCTTAAGGGCGGGTTCCTACAATGAGCAGTTCTTC
TRBD1	once	17	TRBV7-9	TRBJ2-7	CASSSGTDSSQPYEQYF	TGTGCCAGCAGCTCGGGGACAGATTCTTCCCAACCCTACGAGCAGTACTTC
NA	few	14	TRBV7-9	TRBJ1-4	CASTLTGFGEKLFF	TGTGCCAGCACCCTAACAGGGTTTGGTGAAAAACTGTTTTTT
TRBD2	NA	16	TRBV4-3	TRBJ2-7	CASSQSVAGNPYEQYF	TGCGCCAGCAGCCAGAGCGTAGCGGGGAATCCGTACGAGCAGTACTTC
TRBD1	NA	15	TRBV18	TRBJ2-5	CASSPTGASGETQYF	TGTGCCAGCTCACCAACAGGGGCCTCGGGTGAGACCCAGTACTTC
NA	NA	14	TRBV27	TRBJ1-5	CASSPFDSYQPQHF	TGTGCCAGCAGTCCCTTTGACAGCTATCAGCCCCAGCATTTT
TRBD1	NA	17	TRBV11-3	TRBJ2-5	CASSLGTGGAAQETQYF	TGTGCCAGCAGCTTAGGGACAGGGGGCGCGGCGCAAGAGACCCAGTACTTC
TRBD1	NA	15	TRBV2	TRBJ2-2	CASRRGRANTGELFF	TGTGCCAGCAGAAGGGGGCGGGCGAACACCGGGGAGCTGTTTTTT
TRBD2	NA	15	TRBV11-2	TRBJ2-1	CASSLGTSGRKTQFF	TGTGCCAGCAGCTTAGGGACTAGCGGGCGGAAGACGCAGTTCTTC
NA	NA	15	TRBV6-5	TRBJ2-7	CASSYGLAVTYEQYF	TGTGCCAGCAGTTACGGGCTAGCCGTAACCTACGAGCAGTACTTC
TRBD1	NA	15	TRBV28	TRBJ2-7	CASSLGGQRGYEQYF	TGTGCCAGCAGTCTTGGGGGACAGAGAGGCTACGAGCAGTACTTC
TRBD1	few	15	TRBV4-3	TRBJ1-1	CASSQEDRGLAEAFF	TGCGCCAGCAGCCAGGAAGACAGGGGGCTCGCTGAAGCTTTCTTT
TRBD1	NA	15	TRBV27	TRBJ1-5	CASSWDRLGNQPQHF	TGTGCCAGCAGTTGGGACAGGCTCGGCAATCAGCCCCAGCATTTT
NA	NA	13	TRBV5-4	TRBJ2-1	CASSLALQDEQFF	TGTGCCAGCAGCTTGGCACTCCAGGATGAGCAGTTCTTC
NA	NA	15	TRBV7-9	TRBJ2-1	CASSQTGALYNEQFF	TGTGCCAGCAGCCAAACGGGAGCCCTCTACAATGAGCAGTTCTTC
TRBD2	NA	14	TRBV29-1	TRBJ2-5	CSVTSGRALETQYF	TGCAGCGTTACTAGCGGGAGGGCCCTTGAGACCCAGTACTTC